This TCR beta chain was captured in a study of long-term antiretroviral therapy in people with HIV. Version v3.0 of the immunoSEQ assay was performed at survey level. Sequencing targeted roughly 35,000-55,000 T-cell genomes per sample. Sequencing was performed with immunoSEQ multiplex PCR; in TCRdb, only in-frame clones are kept and a portion is missing. The repertoire holds over 20,000 clones, 82% seen once, with roughly 4.8% in the top ten. About this clone: Its antigen is still unknown.

Study results and caveats: HIV repertoires spanned tighter CDR3 length ranges than controls did.

The sequence was obtained from a man younger than 30 with HIV. The sequencing used unsorted PBMCs, collected 0.5 years after starting antiretroviral therapy.

CDR3 region: CASISRTAKNTEAFF. The DNA for the CDR3 is TGTGCCAGCATTTCAAGGACAGCTAAGAACACTGAAGCTTTCTTT. The chain joins TRBV6-6 to TRBJ1-1; a weak D match, TRBD1 (6 bases). CDR3 size: 15 residues. Trimming removed 7 bases from V and 1 base from J, with 16 bases in between. The germline CDR1 and CDR2 sequences are MNHNY and SVGAGI (reference sequence).